Described below is a single TCR beta chain sequence and its context. The data stem from a study of blood T cells in healthy people across ages. A second roughly 7 to 11 cycle PCR used barcoded and J-beta primers. TCRdb re-analysed the 5' RACE reads in MiXCR, keeping a single row per CDR3 protein. Here the sample spans under 800,000 distinct CDR3 sequences, about 21% being singletons. This CDR3 spans 13 amino acids. CDR1 is SGDLS, CDR2 YYNGEE, per germline. This receptor was identified in a man in his sixties or seventies in good health. This chain connects TRBV9 to TRBJ2-5; D remains unclear. TRBJ2-7 explains the end of the DNA better; the J call may be wrong. Sequenced input: blood. The CDR3 loop is CASSKTFGYEQYF. The CDR3 DNA is TGTGCCAGCTCCAAGACGTTTGGTTACGAGCAGTACTTC.